The rows below give T cell receptor beta chains drawn from one sample of a study of Ad26.COV2.S vaccination and SARS-CoV-2 variants. This table comes from immunoSEQ multiplex PCR, and its TCRdb copy is limited to in-frame clones, with some not included. Of roughly 700,000 clones listed, roughly 90% are singletons. This specimen was peripheral blood, taken in a trial of Ad26.COV2.S vaccine versus placebo. The receptors here all came from a person between 18 and 65 years old who received the Ad26.COV2.S COVID-19 vaccine or a placebo. CDR3s leave out the opening cysteine and the closing phenylalanine or tryptophan. Fields, in order: J gene, V gene, CDR3 protein.

>TRBJ2-2|TRBV18
ASSPQGVGAGELF
>TRBJ2-7|TRBV7-2
ASSSRTGFSYEQY
>TRBJ1-1|TRBV3-1/TRBV3-2
ASSQEPGGWNTEAF
>TRBJ2-5|TRBV7-2
ASSSPDRGQETQY
>TRBJ1-1|TRBV10-2
ASRYGENTEAF
>TRBJ2-5|TRBV3-1/TRBV3-2
ASSRDRVTKTQY
>TRBJ1-4|TRBV2
ASSDWGAGGLF
>TRBJ1-2|TRBV7-2
ASSFPGTYGYT
>TRBJ1-2|TRBV9
ASSVDAVPYGYT
>TRBJ2-1|TRBV3-1/TRBV3-2
ASSQHGQGARYNEQF
>TRBJ2-1|TRBV5-4
ATLNPGQLPYNEQF
>TRBJ2-5|TRBV6-2/TRBV6-3
ASSYSVETQY
>TRBJ2-2|TRBV19
ATLKGTGELF
>TRBJ1-5|TRBV7-9
ASSLVSLFNQPQH
>TRBJ1-2|TRBV19
ASSIRGNYGYT
>TRBJ1-2|TRBV2
ASSSTQTAPYGYT
>TRBJ2-1|TRBV6-5
ASTPRAGVYNEQF
>TRBJ1-1|TRBV3-1/TRBV3-2
ASRIQGAEAF
>TRBJ2-6|TRBV14
ATSGGSSGANVLT
>TRBJ2-3|TRBV10-3
AISVGTSVDTQY
>TRBJ1-4|TRBV6-6
ASSLTSRDQLWGLYSATNEKLF